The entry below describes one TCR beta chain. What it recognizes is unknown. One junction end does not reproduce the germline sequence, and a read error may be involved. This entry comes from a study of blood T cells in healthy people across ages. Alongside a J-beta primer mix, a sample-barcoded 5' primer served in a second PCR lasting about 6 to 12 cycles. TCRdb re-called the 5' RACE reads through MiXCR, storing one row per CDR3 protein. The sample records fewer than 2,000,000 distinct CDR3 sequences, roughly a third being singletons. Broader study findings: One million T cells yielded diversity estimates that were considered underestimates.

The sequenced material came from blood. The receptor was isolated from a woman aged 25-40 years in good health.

CDR3 in DNA: TGTGCCAGCAGTTTTGGGACTAGCGTAGGCACAGATAGGCAGTATTTT. It translates to CASSFGTSVGTDRQYF. The J gene is TRBJ2-3, the V gene TRBV27; 10 bases match TRBD2. The CDR3 contains 16 residues. CDR1 MNHEY and CDR2 SMNVEV come from the germline V gene (reference sequence).